This TCR beta chain appears in the sequencing data of a study of blood T cell repertoires in COVID-19. Study at large: Nucleic acid was either cDNA or gDNA, and it came from T cells, B-cell-depleted T cells, or PBMCs.

Assay: immunoSEQ multiplex PCR; the TCRdb copy retains only in-frame clones and omits some. The sample shows 150,000 to 200,000 clones, over 75% of them seen only once. The study assigned cohorts using participant-reported clinical history. The recovered donors of Cohort 3 showed two negative PCRs, clearance, or symptom resolution. The CDR3 totals 13 residues. CDR1 is SGHRS, CDR2 YFSETQ, per germline. V shed 0 bases, J shed 4 bases, and the junction held 1 base outside the gene matches. The rearrangement uses TRBV5-1 and TRBJ2-7; 7 positions agree with TRBD1. Material: PBMCs or T cells enriched from blood (not recorded which). This clonotype was obtained from a woman aged 45-65 years who had recovered from COVID-19. The DNA of the CDR3 is TGCGCCAGCAGCTTGGGGGGACAGTACGAGCAGTACTTC. It is translated as CASSLGGQYEQYF.